Below, one TCR beta chain is given with its context. This CDR3 is built from 15 residues. CDR1 is SNHLY, CDR2 FYNNEI, per germline. V lost 0 bases and J lost 3, with 9 bases in between. This sample was included in a study of cytomegalovirus exposure and HLA in healthy donors. PCR involved 60 Vbeta and 13 Jbeta primers. Here immunoSEQ multiplex PCR was the method, and the copy in TCRdb shows in-frame clones only, minus some. In the table there are about 120,000 clones, around 70% of which are singletons. Sequencing was performed on PBMCs. The TCR comes from a man aged 25-45 years in good health and CMV-seropositive. The chain is built from TRBV2 and TRBJ1-5, with D uncertain. This CDR3 reads CASSEARGINQPQHF. DNA of the CDR3: TGTGCCAGCAGTGAAGCGCGGGGAATCAATCAGCCCCAGCATTTT.